The clone carrying this T cell receptor (beta chain) was seen just once. Method: immunoSEQ multiplex PCR; TCRdb's copy keeps in-frame clones and lacks some. The data show 140,000 to 150,000 clones, around 89% seen once. These data are taken from a study of T cell responses to AZD1222 COVID-19 vaccine. The receptor comes from an adult in good health. The starting material was peripheral blood, obtained on day 0 of AZD1222 vaccination.

The CDR3 loop reads CASSSLGQDTEAFF. Written as DNA, the CDR3 is TGTGCCAGCAGTTCACTAGGACAGGACACTGAAGCTTTCTTT. The chain links TRBV28 to TRBJ1-1; 7 positions match TRBD1. V was pared by 4 bases and J by 3 bases, with 5 bases of the junction left unmatched. CDR3 size: 14 residues. The germline V gene encodes CDR1 MDHEN and CDR2 SYDVKM. Based on the CDR3 plus reference TRBV28 and TRBJ1-1, the full variable domain is DVKVTQSSRYLVKRTGEKVFLECVQDMDHENMFWYRQDPGLGLRLIYFSYDVKMKEKGDIPEGYSVSREKKERFSLILESASTNQTSMYLCASSSLGQDTEAFFGQGTRLTVV.